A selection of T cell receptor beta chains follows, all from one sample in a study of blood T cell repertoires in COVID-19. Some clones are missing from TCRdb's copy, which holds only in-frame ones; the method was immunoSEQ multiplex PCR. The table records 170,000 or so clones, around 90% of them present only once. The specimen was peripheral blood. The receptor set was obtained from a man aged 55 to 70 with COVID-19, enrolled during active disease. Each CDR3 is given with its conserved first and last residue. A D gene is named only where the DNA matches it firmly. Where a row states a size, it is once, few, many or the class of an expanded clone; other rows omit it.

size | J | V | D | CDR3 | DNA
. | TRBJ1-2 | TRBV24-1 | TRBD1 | CATSDPSDRVYGYTF | TGTGCCACCAGTGATCCATCGGACAGGGTTTATGGCTACACCTTC
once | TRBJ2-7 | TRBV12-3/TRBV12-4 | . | CASSLGQINEQYF | TGTGCCAGCAGTTTGGGGCAGATCAACGAGCAGTACTTC
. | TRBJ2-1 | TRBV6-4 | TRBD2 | CASSESPSGAYNEQFF | TGTGCCAGCAGTGAATCGCCCAGCGGGGCCTACAATGAGCAGTTCTTC
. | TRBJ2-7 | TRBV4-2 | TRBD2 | CASSPTGLAYSYEQYF | TGTGCCAGCAGCCCCACGGGACTAGCGTACTCCTACGAGCAGTACTTC
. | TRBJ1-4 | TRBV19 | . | CASSIQGTEEKLFF | TGTGCCAGTAGTATCCAGGGGACGGAGGAAAAACTGTTTTTT
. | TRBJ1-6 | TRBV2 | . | CASSELWANSPLHF | TGTGCCAGCAGTGAACTCTGGGCAAATTCACCCCTCCACTTT
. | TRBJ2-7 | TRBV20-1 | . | CSGVQDYEQYF | TGCAGTGGTGTACAGGACTACGAGCAGTACTTC
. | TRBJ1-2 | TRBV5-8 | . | CASSYSATYGYTF | TGTGCCAGCAGCTATAGTGCCACCTATGGCTACACCTTC
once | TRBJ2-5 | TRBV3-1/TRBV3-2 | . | CASRLSHAGETQYF | TGTGCCAGCAGGTTGAGCCACGCAGGGGAGACCCAGTACTTC
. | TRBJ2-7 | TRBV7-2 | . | CASSLEGATYEQYF | TGTGCCAGCAGCTTAGAGGGAGCTACCTACGAGCAGTACTTC
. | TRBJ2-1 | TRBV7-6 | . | CASSRLAPWGNEQFF | TGTGCCAGCAGCCGTCTAGCGCCTTGGGGCAATGAGCAGTTCTTC
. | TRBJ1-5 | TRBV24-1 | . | CATSDPRQAYQPQHF | TGTGCCACCAGTGATCCACGACAGGCCTATCAGCCCCAGCATTTT
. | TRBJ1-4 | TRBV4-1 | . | CASSPTGGGTGSLKLFF | TGCGCCAGCAGCCCCACAGGTGGGGGGACCGGCTCCCTAAAACTGTTTTTT
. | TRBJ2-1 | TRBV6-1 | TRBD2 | CASSDHTSGHEQFF | TGTGCCAGCAGTGACCATACTAGCGGGCATGAGCAGTTCTTC
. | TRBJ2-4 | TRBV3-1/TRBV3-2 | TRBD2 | CASSQPLTSGRPPGKNIQYF | TGTGCCAGCAGCCAACCCTTGACTAGCGGGAGGCCTCCAGGCAAAAACATTCAGTACTTC
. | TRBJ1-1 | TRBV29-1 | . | CSVESGLNTEAFF | TGCAGCGTTGAGTCAGGGTTGAACACTGAAGCTTTCTTT
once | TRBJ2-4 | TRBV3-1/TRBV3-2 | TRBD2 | CASSQPGLAGEKNIQYF | TGTGCCAGCAGCCAGCCGGGACTAGCGGGGGAAAAAAACATTCAGTACTTC
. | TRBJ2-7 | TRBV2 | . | CASSGLLSYEQYF | TGTGCCAGCAGTGGACTTCTCTCCTACGAGCAGTACTTC
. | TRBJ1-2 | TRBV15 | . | CATSTDGGYGYTF | TGTGCCACCAGCACGGACGGGGGCTATGGCTACACCTTC
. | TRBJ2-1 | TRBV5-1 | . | CASSPKDNEQFF | TGCGCCAGCAGCCCTAAAGACAATGAGCAGTTCTTC
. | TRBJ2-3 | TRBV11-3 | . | CASSLNRDTQYF | TGTGCCAGCAGCCTAAACCGAGATACGCAGTATTTT
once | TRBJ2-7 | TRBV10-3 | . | CAISESRSRTYEQYF | TGTGCCATCAGTGAGTCGAGGTCACGGACCTACGAGCAGTACTTC
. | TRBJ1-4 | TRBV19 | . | CASSIGRNEKLFF | TGTGCCAGTAGTATCGGCAGGAATGAAAAACTGTTTTTT
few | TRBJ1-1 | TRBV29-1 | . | CSAGGGGNTEAFF | TGCAGCGCAGGAGGGGGGGGGAACACTGAAGCTTTCTTT
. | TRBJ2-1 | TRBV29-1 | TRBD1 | CSVEVDRVKHNEQFF | TGCAGCGTTGAAGTTGACAGGGTGAAACACAATGAGCAGTTCTTC
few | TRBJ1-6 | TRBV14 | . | CASRPGQYNSPLHF | TGTGCCAGCAGACCCGGACAGTATAATTCACCCCTCCACTTT
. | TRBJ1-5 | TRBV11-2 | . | CASSPSPNQPQHF | TGTGCCAGCAGCCCGAGCCCCAATCAGCCCCAGCATTTT
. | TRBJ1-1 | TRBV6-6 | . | CASSGVDKNTEAFF | TGTGCCAGCAGTGGGGTGGACAAGAACACTGAAGCTTTCTTT
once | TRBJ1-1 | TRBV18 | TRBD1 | CASSRGTGAPTEAFF | TGTGCCAGCTCTCGCGGGACAGGGGCGCCCACTGAAGCTTTCTTT